These 3 T cell receptor beta chains were sequenced from one sample in a study of identical twins. TCRdb reprocessed the 5' RACE reads with MiXCR, giving one entry per CDR3 protein. The sample yields about 690,000 distinct CDR3 sequences, 20% to 25% seen once. These data also formed part of another study, on T cells expressing NK-cell markers.

Sequences were obtained from PBMCs. Every receptor here comes from a woman aged 18-29 years in good health.

The gene calls are TRBV20-1 and TRBJ2-7; 9 positions agree with TRBD1. The CDR3 runs 15 residues. Unmatched junction bases numbered 6, after V lost 1 base and J lost 2 bases. Per the germline V gene, CDR1 is DFQATT and CDR2 is SNEGSKA (reference sequence). CDR3 bases: TGCAGTGCTAGAGGCCGGGACAGGGAAACCTACGAGCAGTACTTC. Protein: CSARGRDRETYEQYF.

This clonotype was detected ten times or more. The V gene is TRBV29-1, the J gene TRBJ2-3; the match to TRBD2 covers 9 bases. The CDR3 sequence is 14 residues long. V was clipped by 7 bases and J by 5 bases; unmatched bases: 10. Germline-derived CDR1 and CDR2 are SQVTM and ANQGSEA. The CDR3 DNA reads TGCAGCGCCGGACCGGCGGGAGGGGTAGATACGCAGTATTTT. Protein product: CSAGPAGGVDTQYF.

The J gene is TRBJ2-1, the V gene TRBV24-1; TRBD2 is a possible D gene (6 bases). CDR1 and CDR2 from the germline V gene are KGHDR and SFDVKD. V gave up 5 bases and J gave up 7 bases, with 17 bases separating them. The CDR3 has 15 residues. The CDR3 DNA sequence: TGTGCCACCAGTGCGGGGGAAGTTATGTATAATGAGCAGTTCTTC. Translation: CATSAGEVMYNEQFF.